This record looks at one T cell receptor beta chain sequence and its context. What this receptor recognizes is not known. Within one base of it there is no much larger clone, and no base qualities were kept. This specimen belongs to a study of shared clonotypes between healthy human individuals (dated by TCRdb to 2019 to 2021). With respect to the entire study: The cohort included three men and a couple of women between 18 and 49 years of age. Different laboratories and diverse techniques were used to prepare libraries and sequence TCR repertoires, to increase sequencing depth and limit assay-specific biases. Leukapheresis yielded between about 0.94 and 8.9 billion PBMCs per donor. For each donor, CD4 naive and CD4 memory were each given three plates, CD8 naive was given two plates, and CD8 memory was given one plate. To estimate repertoire size and how much clonotypes are shared between individuals, the study performed deep sequencing of blood TCR repertoires from a few healthy adults.

Taken from the germline V gene, the CDR1 and CDR2 loops are SGHAT and FQNNGV. V is pared back by 0 bases and J by 5 bases, with 11 bases lying between the germline termini. The CDR3 sequence holds 15 residues, the cysteine and phenylalanine included. This entry keeps only the CDR3 DNA: 45 bases, framed from base 1. The full study reports these points: Because the study included a small number of donors, the genetic and exposure-history diversity represented was limited. Sampling was restricted to blood, and TCR repertoires in tissues likely differ from the TCR repertoires found in blood. Naive subsets generally had larger estimated clonotype richness than memory subsets did. Sharing across several donors was observed for about 5% of naive CD4, over 3% of naive CD8, 2% to 2.5% of memory CD4, and about 0.38% of memory CD8 clonotypes. Compared with non-shared clonotypes, clonotypes shared by all four sorted-subset donors had higher generation probabilities. Pairwise subsampling indicated that sequencing depth was expected to affect the degree of clonotype sharing among donors. Rarefaction of sorted-subset datasets indicated incomplete sequencing despite the large sequencing depth.

Healthy HIV-negative adults with no recently reported acute infections or vaccinations were included as donors. All donors were Caucasian adults living in Nashville, Tennessee, USA. CD4+ T cells were enriched by magnetic negative selection, after which naive cells were positively selected on CD45RA and the negative fraction was taken as the memory subset. Blood was collected by leukapheresis, and PBMCs were isolated by Ficoll-Histopaque density gradient centrifugation and then cryopreserved in liquid nitrogen vapor phase. Analytical flow cytometry was used to check the purity and quantity of every magnetically sorted T cell population. Genomic DNA was isolated from every sorted fraction and measured by UV absorbance on a Nanodrop 2000c. Using the deep immunoSEQ assay, multiplex PCR amplified TCR CDR3 regions from genomic DNA. For each cell subset, the extracted genomic DNA was distributed evenly across all wells of several immunoSEQ 96-well plates, and each plate served as one replicate. For sorted subsets, each replicate PCR was loaded with approximately 190 ng genomic DNA, equivalent to 25,000 to 30,000 T cell genomes. Purified libraries were quantified with a Qubit 3.0 fluorometer, sized on a Bioanalyzer 2100, and re-quantified with the KAPA Library Quantification kit. Each immunoSEQ 96-well plate was sequenced on its own single-read 150-cycle Illumina NextSeq 550 flow cell. Processing in the source paper ran as follows. Because only junctional sequences without quality scores were contained in the immunoSEQ output, filtering matching that applied to full-length reads could not be performed. To assign V/J genes and CDR3, sequences were annotated against IMGT germline references using PyIR, a Python wrapper for IgBLAST v1.9. Any read was removed if the V/J assignment was weak (E-value above 1e-6), the CDR3 was missing, or the read contained stop codons, out-of-frame junctions, or ambiguous translated residues. A V3J clonotype was defined by an identical inferred V gene, J gene, and CDR3 amino acid sequence. Percentage overlap between repertoires was calculated by dividing the number of shared unique clonotypes by the size of the smaller repertoire. Richness of each repertoire was evaluated using RTK rarefaction, the Chao1 estimator, and Recon v2.1 estimates of unobserved clonotypes. Generation probabilities were computed with OLGA for all TCRbeta clonotypes obtained by the gDNA method from several donors. TCRdb holds this immuneACCESS table with in-frame rearrangements only. Some clones are missing; in checked studies, unresolved V genes explain under half, and the rest has no known cause. The V and J calls and clone size were taken over from that table, and D and trimming were inferred from the DNA. This sample comprises roughly 2.5 million clones, over 85% of them detected only once. Of the sample, over 0.12% is held by the ten largest clones.

This clonotype was obtained from a man aged 18 to 30 in good health. The sequencing sample was made of naive CD4+ T cells sorted from blood. The cell subset or site label for this specimen denotes: CD45RA+ positively selected. The chain is made from TRBV11-2 and TRBJ2-1, and TRBD2 may be the D gene, going by 6 matching bases. The CDR3 region reads CASSLEAGLHNEQFF. The DNA sequence is as follows: TGTGCCAGCAGCTTAGAGGCGGGGTTACACAATGAGCAGTTCTTC.